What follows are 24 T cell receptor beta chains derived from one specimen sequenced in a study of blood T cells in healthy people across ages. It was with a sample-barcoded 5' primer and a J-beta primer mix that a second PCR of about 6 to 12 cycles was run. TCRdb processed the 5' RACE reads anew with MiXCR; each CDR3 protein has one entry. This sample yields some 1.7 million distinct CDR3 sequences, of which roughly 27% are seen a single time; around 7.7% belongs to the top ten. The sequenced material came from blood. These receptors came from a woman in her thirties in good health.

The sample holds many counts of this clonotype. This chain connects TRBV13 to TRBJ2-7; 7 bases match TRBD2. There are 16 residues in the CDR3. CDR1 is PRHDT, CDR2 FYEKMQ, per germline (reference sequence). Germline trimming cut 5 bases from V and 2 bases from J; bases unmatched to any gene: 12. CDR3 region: CASSPFRAGLPYEQYF. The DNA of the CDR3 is TGTGCCAGCAGCCCATTCAGAGCGGGGCTTCCCTACGAGCAGTACTTC. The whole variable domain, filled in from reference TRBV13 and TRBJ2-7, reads AAGVIQSPRHLIKEKRETATLKCYPIPRHDTVYWYQQGPGQDPQFLISFYEKMQSDKGSIPDRFSAQQFSDYHSELNMSSLELGDSALYFCASSPFRAGLPYEQYFGPGTRLTVT.

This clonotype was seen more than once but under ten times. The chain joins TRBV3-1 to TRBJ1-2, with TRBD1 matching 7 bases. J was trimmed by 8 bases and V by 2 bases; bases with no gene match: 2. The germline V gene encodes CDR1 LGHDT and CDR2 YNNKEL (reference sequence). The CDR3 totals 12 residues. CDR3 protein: CASSQQTGGYTF. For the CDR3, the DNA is TGTGCCAGCAGCCAACAGACAGGGGGCTACACCTTC. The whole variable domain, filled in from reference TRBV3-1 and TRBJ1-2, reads DTAVSQTPKYLVTQMGNDKSIKCEQNLGHDTMYWYKQDSKKFLKIMFSYNNKELIINETVPNRFSPKSPDKAHLNLHINSLELGDSAVYFCASSQQTGGYTFGSGTRLTVV.

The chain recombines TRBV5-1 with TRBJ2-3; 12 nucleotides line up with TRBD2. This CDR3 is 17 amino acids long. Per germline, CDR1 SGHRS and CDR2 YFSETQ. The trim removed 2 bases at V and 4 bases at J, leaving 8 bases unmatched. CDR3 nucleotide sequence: TGCGCCAGCAGCTTCGGTCTAGCGGGGGGGCGCCCAGATACGCAGTATTTT. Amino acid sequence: CASSFGLAGGRPDTQYF.

The CDR3 DNA reads TGTGCCAGCAGTTACGCCGGGACAGGGACCCAAAACATTCAGTACTTC. Its protein product is CASSYAGTGTQNIQYF. The V gene is TRBV6-2 or TRBV6-3, the J gene TRBJ2-4; the match to TRBD1 covers 9 bases. This CDR3 has 16 residues. The germline V gene encodes CDR1 MNHEY and CDR2 SVGEGT. Losses at the gene ends were 2 bases for V and 5 bases for J; bases not matched to a gene: 7.

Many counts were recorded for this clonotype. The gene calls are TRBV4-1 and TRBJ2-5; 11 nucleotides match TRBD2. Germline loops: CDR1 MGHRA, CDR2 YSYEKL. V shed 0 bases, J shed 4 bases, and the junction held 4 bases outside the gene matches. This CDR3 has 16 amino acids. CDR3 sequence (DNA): TGCGCCAGCAGCCAAGATCGCCTAGCGGGAGGAGAGACCCAGTACTTC. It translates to CASSQDRLAGGETQYF.

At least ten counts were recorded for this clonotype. The CDR3 coding sequence is TGTGCCAGCAGCTTTCTCCCCTCTGTTGCGGCAGGAGGCGAGCAGTACTTC. Residues: CASSFLPSVAAGGEQYF. The V and J genes are TRBV7-2 and TRBJ2-7, with D possibly being TRBD2 (5 bases). The V gene lost 3 bases and the J gene lost 6 bases, with 24 bases spanning the gap. The CDR3 extends over 17 amino acids. Germline V gene sequence: CDR1 SGHTA, CDR2 FQGNSA.

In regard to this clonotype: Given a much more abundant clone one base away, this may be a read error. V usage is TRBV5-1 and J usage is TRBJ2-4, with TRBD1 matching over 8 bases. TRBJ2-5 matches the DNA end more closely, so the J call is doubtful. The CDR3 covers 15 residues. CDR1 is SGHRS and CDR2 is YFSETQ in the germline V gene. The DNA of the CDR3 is TGCGCCACCAGCTCCGAAACAGGGGGAGGAGAGACCCAGTACTTC. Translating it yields CATSSETGGGETQYF.

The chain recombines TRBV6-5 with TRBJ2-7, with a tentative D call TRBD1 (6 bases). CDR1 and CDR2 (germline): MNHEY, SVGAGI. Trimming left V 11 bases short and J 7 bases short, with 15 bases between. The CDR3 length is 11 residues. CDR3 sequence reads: CAGTYQGEQYF. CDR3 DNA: TGTGCCGGCACCTATCAGGGGGAGCAGTACTTC.

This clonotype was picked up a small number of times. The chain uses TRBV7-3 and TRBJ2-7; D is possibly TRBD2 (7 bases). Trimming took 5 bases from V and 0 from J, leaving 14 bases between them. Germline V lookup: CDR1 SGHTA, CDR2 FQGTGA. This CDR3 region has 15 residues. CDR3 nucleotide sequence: TGTGCCAGCAGCCCAGAGGGGGGGACCTCCTACGAGCAGTACTTC. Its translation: CASSPEGGTSYEQYF.

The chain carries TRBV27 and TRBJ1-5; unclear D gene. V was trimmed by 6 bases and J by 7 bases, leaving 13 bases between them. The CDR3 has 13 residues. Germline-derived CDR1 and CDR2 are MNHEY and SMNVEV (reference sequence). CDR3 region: CASSSRPLQPQHF. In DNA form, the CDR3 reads TGTGCCAGCAGCTCAAGGCCACTACAGCCCCAGCATTTT.

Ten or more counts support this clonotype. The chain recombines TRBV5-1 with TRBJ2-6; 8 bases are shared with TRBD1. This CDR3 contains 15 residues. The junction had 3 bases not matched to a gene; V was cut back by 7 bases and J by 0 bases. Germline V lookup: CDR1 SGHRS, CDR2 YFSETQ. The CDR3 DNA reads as TGCGCCAGCGCGACAGGGGACTCTGGGGCCAACGTCCTGACTTTC. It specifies CASATGDSGANVLTF.

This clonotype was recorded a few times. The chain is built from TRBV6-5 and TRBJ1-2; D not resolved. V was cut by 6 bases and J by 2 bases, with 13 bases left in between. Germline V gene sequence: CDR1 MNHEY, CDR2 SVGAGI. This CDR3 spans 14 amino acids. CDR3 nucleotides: TGTGCCAGCAGCCGAGGAGTTCTCAACTATGGCTACACCTTC. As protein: CASSRGVLNYGYTF.

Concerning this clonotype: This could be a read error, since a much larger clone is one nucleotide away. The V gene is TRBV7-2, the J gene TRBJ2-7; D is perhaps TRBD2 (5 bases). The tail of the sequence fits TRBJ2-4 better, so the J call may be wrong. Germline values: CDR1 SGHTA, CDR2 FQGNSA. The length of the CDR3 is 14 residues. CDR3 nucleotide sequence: TGTGCCGGCAGCTTAGCGCCCCCTGAGAACATTCAGTACTTC. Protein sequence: CAGSLAPPENIQYF.

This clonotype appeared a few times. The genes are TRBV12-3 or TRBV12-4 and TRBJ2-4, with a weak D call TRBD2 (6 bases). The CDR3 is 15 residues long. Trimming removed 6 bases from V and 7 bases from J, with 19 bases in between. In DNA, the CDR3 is TGTGCCAGCAGCCCGGTCCGCGGGGAAGGGAACATTCAGTACTTC. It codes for CASSPVRGEGNIQYF.

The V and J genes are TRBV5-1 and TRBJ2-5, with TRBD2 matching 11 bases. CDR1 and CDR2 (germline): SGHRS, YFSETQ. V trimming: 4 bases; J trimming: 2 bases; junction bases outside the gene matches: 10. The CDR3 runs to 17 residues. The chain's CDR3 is CASSPRLAGWPQETQYF. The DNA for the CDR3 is TGCGCCAGCAGCCCCCGACTAGCGGGGTGGCCTCAAGAGACCCAGTACTTC. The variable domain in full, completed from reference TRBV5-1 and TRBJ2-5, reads KAGVTQTPRYLIKTRGQQVTLSCSPISGHRSVSWYQQTPGQGLQFLFEYFSETQRNKGNFPGRFSGRQFSNSRSEMNVSTLELGDSALYLCASSPRLAGWPQETQYFGPGTRLLVL.

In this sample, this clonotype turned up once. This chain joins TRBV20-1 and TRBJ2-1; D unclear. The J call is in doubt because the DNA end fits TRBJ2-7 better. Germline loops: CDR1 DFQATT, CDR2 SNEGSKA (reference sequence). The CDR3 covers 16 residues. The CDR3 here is CSARVPTPRSYNEQYF. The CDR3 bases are TGCAGTGCTAGAGTTCCAACCCCGCGCTCCTACAATGAGCAGTACTTC.

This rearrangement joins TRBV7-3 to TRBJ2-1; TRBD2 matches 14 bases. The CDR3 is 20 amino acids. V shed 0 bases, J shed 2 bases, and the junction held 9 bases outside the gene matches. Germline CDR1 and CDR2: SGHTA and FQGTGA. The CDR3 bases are TGTGCCAGCAGCTTAACTGTGGGACTAGCGGGGGTGCGGACCTACAATGAGCAGTTCTTC. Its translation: CASSLTVGLAGVRTYNEQFF.

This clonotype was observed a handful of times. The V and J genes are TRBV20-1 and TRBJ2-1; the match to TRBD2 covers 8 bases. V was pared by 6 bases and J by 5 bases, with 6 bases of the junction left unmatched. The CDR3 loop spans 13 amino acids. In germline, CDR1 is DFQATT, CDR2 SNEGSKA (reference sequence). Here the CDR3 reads CSALGLVDNEQFF. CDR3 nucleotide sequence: TGCAGTGCCCTGGGACTAGTCGACAATGAGCAGTTCTTC.

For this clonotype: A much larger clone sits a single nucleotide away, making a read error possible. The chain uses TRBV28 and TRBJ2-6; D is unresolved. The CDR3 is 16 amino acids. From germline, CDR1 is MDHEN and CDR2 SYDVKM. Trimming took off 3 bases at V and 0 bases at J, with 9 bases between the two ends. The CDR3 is CASSFPQSSGANVLTF. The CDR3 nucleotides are TGTGCCAGCAGTTTTCCCCAGAGCTCTGGGGCCAACGTCCTGACTTTC.

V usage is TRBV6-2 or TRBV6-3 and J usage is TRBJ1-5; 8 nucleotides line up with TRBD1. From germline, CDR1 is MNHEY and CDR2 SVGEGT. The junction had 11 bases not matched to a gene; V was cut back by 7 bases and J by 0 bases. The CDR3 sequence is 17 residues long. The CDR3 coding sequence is TGTGCCAGCACCACATGGACAGGGCCTTCTAGCAATCAGCCCCAGCATTTT. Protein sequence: CASTTWTGPSSNQPQHF.

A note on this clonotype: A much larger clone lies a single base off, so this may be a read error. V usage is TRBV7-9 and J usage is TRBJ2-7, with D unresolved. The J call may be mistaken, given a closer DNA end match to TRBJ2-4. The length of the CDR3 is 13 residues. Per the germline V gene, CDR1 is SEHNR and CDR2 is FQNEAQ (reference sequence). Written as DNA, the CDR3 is TGTGCCAGCAGCTTCCCCAACAAAAACATTCAGTACTTC. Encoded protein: CASSFPNKNIQYF.

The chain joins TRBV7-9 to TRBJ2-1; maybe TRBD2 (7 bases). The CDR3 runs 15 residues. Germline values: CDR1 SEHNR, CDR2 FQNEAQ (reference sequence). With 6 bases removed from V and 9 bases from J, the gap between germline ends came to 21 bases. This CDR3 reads CASSYPRGGPGEQFF. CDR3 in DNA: TGTGCCAGCAGTTACCCAAGGGGGGGGCCGGGTGAGCAGTTCTTC.

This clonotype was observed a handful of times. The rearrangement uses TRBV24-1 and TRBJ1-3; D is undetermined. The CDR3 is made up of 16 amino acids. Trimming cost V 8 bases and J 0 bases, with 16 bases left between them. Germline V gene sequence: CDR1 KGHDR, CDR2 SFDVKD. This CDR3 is CATNEAKGYSGNTIYF. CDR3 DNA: TGTGCCACCAACGAAGCTAAGGGATACTCTGGAAACACCATATATTTT.

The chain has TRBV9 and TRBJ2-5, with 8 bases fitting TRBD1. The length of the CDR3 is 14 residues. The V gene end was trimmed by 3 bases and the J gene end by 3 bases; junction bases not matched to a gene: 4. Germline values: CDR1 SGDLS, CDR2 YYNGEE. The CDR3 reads CASSASTGEETQYF. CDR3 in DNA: TGTGCCAGCAGCGCATCGACAGGGGAAGAGACCCAGTACTTC.